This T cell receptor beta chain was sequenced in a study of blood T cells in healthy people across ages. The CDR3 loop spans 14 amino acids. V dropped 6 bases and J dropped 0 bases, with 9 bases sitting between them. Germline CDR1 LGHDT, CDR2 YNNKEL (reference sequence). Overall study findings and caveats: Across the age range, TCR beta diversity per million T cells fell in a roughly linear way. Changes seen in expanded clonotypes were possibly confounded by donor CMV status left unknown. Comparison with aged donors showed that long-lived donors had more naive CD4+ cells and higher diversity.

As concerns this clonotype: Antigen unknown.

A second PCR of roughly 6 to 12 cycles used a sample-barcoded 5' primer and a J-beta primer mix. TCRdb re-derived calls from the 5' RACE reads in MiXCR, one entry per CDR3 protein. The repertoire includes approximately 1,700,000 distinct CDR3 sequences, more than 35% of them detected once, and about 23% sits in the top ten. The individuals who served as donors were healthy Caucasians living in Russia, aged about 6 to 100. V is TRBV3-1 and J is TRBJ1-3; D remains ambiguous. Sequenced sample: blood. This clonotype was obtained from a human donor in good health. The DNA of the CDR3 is TGTGCCAGCAGTCCTGGTTCCTCTGGAAACACCATATATTTT. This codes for CASSPGSSGNTIYF.